These T cell receptor beta chains were read from a single sample in a study of blood T cell repertoires in COVID-19. Using immunoSEQ multiplex PCR, the repertoire was profiled, and TCRdb retains in-frame clones only, with some absent. In the table there are 75,000 to 100,000 clones, roughly four fifths of which are singletons. The sample taken for sequencing was peripheral blood. Every receptor here comes from a man in his fifties or sixties with active or convalescent COVID-19. The conserved cysteine and the conserved F or W are not part of the CDR3 here.

CDR3	V	J
ASSHAGISNYGYT	TRBV11-2	TRBJ1-2
ASSFRGTSNQPQH	TRBV5-6	TRBJ1-5
ASRSSPDTTGELF	TRBV5-1	TRBJ2-2
ASSSPGTSEQDTQY	TRBV5-5	TRBJ2-3
ASSADKENQPQH	TRBV28	TRBJ1-5
ASSSNRFENGYT	TRBV5-1	TRBJ1-2
ASSPRQYQETQY	TRBV4-3	TRBJ2-5
ASSQRMASGGGADTQY	TRBV5-1	TRBJ2-3
ASSPDTYSGNTIY	TRBV18	TRBJ1-3
ASSMVGQGLLTQY	TRBV19	TRBJ2-3
ATSGQRNTGELF	TRBV24-1	TRBJ2-2
ASTFRLEETQY	TRBV3-1/TRBV3-2	TRBJ2-5
ASSQGDRGNQPQH	TRBV3-1/TRBV3-2	TRBJ1-5
ASSKRDRPGVGYGYT	TRBV11-2	TRBJ1-2
ASSADDRGNQPQH	TRBV27	TRBJ1-5
ASGIPGGGADTQY	TRBV6-5	TRBJ2-3
ATSTPTGSFEKLF	TRBV15	TRBJ1-4
ASSEQRSGNTIY	TRBV6-1	TRBJ1-3
ASRRPGQGTNEQF	TRBV11-2	TRBJ2-1
ASIGRGEETQY	TRBV12-3/TRBV12-4	TRBJ2-5
ATSRGQADYEQY	TRBV24-1	TRBJ2-7
ASSQSVQYTDTQY	TRBV23-1	TRBJ2-3
AIGDRGNQPQH	TRBV10-3	TRBJ1-5
ASSPTSTQETQY	TRBV3-1/TRBV3-2	TRBJ2-5
AISSPGQGETQY	TRBV10-3	TRBJ2-3
ASSYFRDTQY	TRBV6-6	TRBJ2-3
ATSDPQQGRYT	TRBV15	TRBJ1-2
ASSEGQSEKLF	TRBV19	TRBJ1-4
ASSQGTSGGADTQY	TRBV4-3	TRBJ2-3
ATTREGRGNTIY	TRBV6-5	TRBJ1-3
ATPDDRLDGKLF	TRBV5-5	TRBJ1-4
ASSFLADRGWNEQF	TRBV7-9	TRBJ2-1
ASSEQGNYGYT	TRBV6-1	TRBJ1-2
ASTQGITEAF	TRBV28	TRBJ1-1
ASSLLGQSNQPQH	TRBV5-6	TRBJ1-5
ASSDSFNTEAF	TRBV2	TRBJ1-1
ASESQANTGELF	TRBV2	TRBJ2-2
ASSWGLAGPTGELF	TRBV13	TRBJ2-2
ASSLYRDQETQY	TRBV7-2	TRBJ2-5
AISRTGPNTGELF	TRBV10-3	TRBJ2-2
ASSKQGADEQF	TRBV4-3	TRBJ2-1
ASSEASRLAGGPNEQF	TRBV6-1	TRBJ2-1
ASSPNAAASEAF	TRBV6-2/TRBV6-3	TRBJ1-1
ATSRPNYGYT	TRBV15	TRBJ1-2
ASSQVRVYSATNEKLF	TRBV3-1/TRBV3-2	TRBJ1-4
ASSLAYSSTDTQY	TRBV7-7	TRBJ2-3
ASSLGLAGYNEQF	TRBV11-2	TRBJ2-1
ASRGGGGTDTQY	TRBV6-5	TRBJ2-3
ASSQGQENQPQH	TRBV7-6	TRBJ1-5
ASRMDRNTGELF	TRBV19	TRBJ2-2